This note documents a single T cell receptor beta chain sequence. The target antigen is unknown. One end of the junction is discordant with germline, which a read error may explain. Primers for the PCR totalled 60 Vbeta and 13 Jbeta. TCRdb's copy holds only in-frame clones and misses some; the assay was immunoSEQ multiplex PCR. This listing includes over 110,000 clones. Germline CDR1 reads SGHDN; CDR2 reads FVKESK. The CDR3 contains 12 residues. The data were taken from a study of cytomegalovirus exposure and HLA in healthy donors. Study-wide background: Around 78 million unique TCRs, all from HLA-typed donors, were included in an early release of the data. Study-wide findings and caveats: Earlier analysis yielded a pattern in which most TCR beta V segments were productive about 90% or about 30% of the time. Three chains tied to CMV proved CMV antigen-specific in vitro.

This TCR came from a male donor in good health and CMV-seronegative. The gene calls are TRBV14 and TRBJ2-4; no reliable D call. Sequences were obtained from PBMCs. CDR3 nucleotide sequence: TGTGCCAGCAGCCAAGCGAAAGATGAGAGGCACTTC. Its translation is CASSQAKDERHF.